This T cell receptor (beta chain) stems from a study of T cell responses to AZD1222 COVID-19 vaccine. Notes on the study in general: Only six or seven AZD1222 recipients were seropositive at baseline. There were mostly white British donors and more females than males, and clonal diversity was possibly underestimated.

Clones were read by immunoSEQ multiplex PCR, and TCRdb kept only the in-frame ones, dropping some. The sample holds approximately 100,000 clones, 85% to 90% seen once. About this clone itself: The antigen remains unidentified.

This CDR3 has 13 amino acids. In germline, CDR1 is GTSNPN, CDR2 SVGIG (reference sequence). V and J are TRBV30 and TRBJ1-3; D may be TRBD1 (6 bases). The clonotype comes from an adult in good health. The input for sequencing was peripheral blood, taken on day 0 of AZD1222 vaccination. CDR3 sequence: CAHTGISGNTIYF. In nucleotides, the CDR3 is TGTGCGCATACAGGGATTTCTGGAAACACCATATATTTT.